Detailed here is one T cell receptor beta chain. What it recognizes is unknown. This CDR3 comprises 14 residues. The germline CDR1 and CDR2 sequences are SSHAT and FNYEAQ (reference sequence). The trim removed 5 bases at V and 5 bases at J, leaving 7 bases unmatched. Extracted RNA was reverse transcribed, and the resulting cDNA served as sequencing template. Profiling relied on immunoSEQ multiplex PCR, and the TCRdb table lists in-frame clones only, not all of them. The repertoire holds roughly 100,000 clones, with 65% to 90% as singletons. This entry belongs to a study of CD8+ T cells in alopecia areata. On the study more broadly: Treatment with tofacitinib (6 to 18 months) was followed by 6 months off drug. Using the percentage of affected scalp area, treated patients' severity was scored.

Regarding the study as a whole: Many expanded lesional clones stayed in scalp and blood while on tofacitinib.

Documented treatment: oral pan-JAK inhibitor, 5-10 mg twice daily. The researchers isolated CD4+ and CD8+ T cells from PBMCs by sorting. The chain uses TRBV7-7 and TRBJ2-7, with 9 bases identical to TRBD1. The receptor was isolated from a human donor with alopecia areata. Sample: CD8+ T cells sorted from blood, taken around week 30, from a patient treated with tofacitinib. CDR3 sequence: CASSDGTGSHEQYF. The CDR3 DNA reads as TGTGCCAGCAGCGACGGGACAGGGTCCCACGAGCAGTACTTC.